The 18 T cell receptor beta chains reported below all come from one sample, sequenced in a study of regulatory T cells in long-lasting Graves disease. As to time point: persistent/refractory GD, antithyroid drugs over 5 years with positive TRAb. RNA from PBMCs was the source of the TCR library. In building TCR beta libraries, iRepertoire HTBI primers were used together with Arm-PCR of CDR3 regions. TCRdb fed the multiplex PCR reads into MiXCR, producing one record per CDR3 protein. Of 400,000 or so distinct CDR3 sequences listed, about 20% are singletons. The sequenced sample was peripheral blood mononuclear cells (PBMCs), obtained when the disease was refractory, from a patient treated with antithyroid drugs. The source is a female donor with Graves disease.

This clonotype turned up a few times. The V gene is TRBV5-1, the J gene TRBJ1-2; possibly TRBD1 for D (5 bases). Trimming cost V 3 bases and J 7 bases, with 10 bases left between them. Germline V lookup: CDR1 SGHRS, CDR2 YFSETQ. The CDR3 is 12 amino acids. For the CDR3, the DNA is TGCGCCAGCAGCTCCCAGGGAGGTGGCTACACCTTC. Protein product: CASSSQGGGYTF.

Of note for this clonotype: Just one base apart from a much larger clone, this may be a read error. This rearrangement joins TRBV12-3 or TRBV12-4 to TRBJ2-7; D uncertain. There are 13 residues in the CDR3. DNA for the CDR3: TGTGCCAGCAGTTTAAGGGATAACTACGAGCAGTGCTTC. Translation gives CASSLRDNYEQCF.

In its sample, this clonotype was seen once. This chain joins TRBV4-1 and TRBJ2-4; 7 nucleotides line up with TRBD2. With 0 bases clipped from V and 2 bases from J, the junction kept 7 bases outside the gene matches. In germline, CDR1 is MGHRA, CDR2 YSYEKL. The CDR3 loop spans 17 amino acids. CDR3 residues: CASSQDPSGTTKNIQYF. The CDR3 bases are TGCGCCAGCAGCCAAGATCCCAGCGGGACCACCAAAAACATTCAGTACTTC.

The rearrangement links TRBV11-2 to TRBJ2-1, with D possibly matching TRBD2 (6 bases). The germline V gene encodes CDR1 SGHAT and CDR2 FQNNGV. This CDR3 has 14 amino acids. Trimming removed 4 bases from V and 4 bases from J, with 11 bases in between. The CDR3, as DNA: TGTGCCAGCAGCTCCATCGCGGGGTACAATGAGCAGTTCTTC. This sequence encodes CASSSIAGYNEQFF.

As to this clonotype: Just one base apart from a much larger clone, this may be a read error. V gene TRBV6-1 combines with J gene TRBJ1-5; D is undetermined. V was pared by 6 bases and J by 4 bases, with 10 bases between. Germline CDR1 MNHNS, CDR2 SASEGT. The CDR3 has 13 residues. The CDR3 nucleotides are TGTGCCAGCAGCCTAACTTTTAATCAGCCCCAGCATTTT. It yields the protein CASSLTFNQPQHF.

CDR3 DNA: TGCGCCAGCAGCCAAGACGGCAGACAGAGGTCGGGCGAGCAGTACTTC. Protein: CASSQDGRQRSGEQYF. This chain connects TRBV4-1 to TRBJ2-7; D may be TRBD1 (5 bases). Trimming took off 0 bases at V and 6 bases at J, with 18 bases between the two ends. Germline V gene data show CDR1 as MGHRA and CDR2 as YSYEKL. The CDR3 extends over 16 amino acids.

This clonotype was detected a few times. V usage is TRBV12-3 or TRBV12-4 and J usage is TRBJ2-2, with 7 bases that match TRBD1. CDR3 length: 15 amino acids. With 3 bases clipped from V and 7 bases from J, the junction kept 8 bases outside the gene matches. The CDR3 DNA reads TGTGCCAGCAGTTTGGGCAGGGGGTATTACGGGGAGCTGTTTTTT. Translating it yields CASSLGRGYYGELFF.

The sample holds a few counts of this clonotype. This chain joins TRBV9 and TRBJ2-1; 7 bases are a match to TRBD1. CDR1 and CDR2 (germline): SGDLS, YYNGEE. The ends lost 3 bases at V and 0 bases at J; junction bases unmatched: 3. This CDR3 is 15 amino acids long. In DNA form, the CDR3 reads TGTGCCAGCAGCGCTACAGGGGTCTCCTACAATGAGCAGTTCTTC. Amino acid sequence: CASSATGVSYNEQFF.

This clonotype was picked up many times. The chain recombines TRBV12-3 or TRBV12-4 with TRBJ2-7, with TRBD2 matching over 14 bases. CDR3 length equals 15 residues. V gave up 7 bases and J gave up 4 bases; unmatched junction bases: 6. CDR3 amino acids: CASTPGLAGVYEQYF. Written as DNA, the CDR3 is TGTGCCAGCACGCCGGGACTAGCGGGGGTTTACGAGCAGTACTTC.

This clonotype was picked up one time. Since a much larger clone is just one base distant, this may be a read error. The conserved phenylalanine or tryptophan normally closing the CDR3 is absent here, so this likely arose from a read error. The chain uses TRBV2 and TRBJ2-7; TRBD2 aligns across 8 bases. This CDR3 is built from 13 residues. The V gene end was trimmed by 5 bases and the J gene end by 6 bases; junction bases not matched to a gene: 6. Germline V gene sequence: CDR1 SNHLY, CDR2 FYNNEI. Written as DNA, the CDR3 is TGTGCCAGCAGTCCAGGACTAGCACCCGAGCAGTACTCC. It translates to CASSPGLAPEQYS.

The rearrangement links TRBV3-1 to TRBJ1-1; a possible D gene is TRBD1 (5 bases). Trimming pared 3 bases from V and 5 bases from J, leaving 13 bases between. The CDR3 spans 14 residues. The germline gives CDR1 LGHDT, CDR2 YNNKEL (reference sequence). Here the CDR3 DNA reads TGTGCCAGCAGCCATGGTCTTGGGGGAACTGAAGCTTTCTTT. Protein: CASSHGLGGTEAFF.

This clonotype was counted many times. The chain links TRBV12-3 or TRBV12-4 to TRBJ1-2, with 10 positions matching TRBD1. J gave up 8 bases and V 8 bases, and 11 bases lay outside the gene matches. This CDR3 spans 14 amino acids. This CDR3 is CASSPLGQGTGYTF. The DNA of the CDR3 is TGTGCCAGCTCACCCCTGGGACAGGGGACCGGCTACACCTTC.

This clonotype was detected many times. This chain connects TRBV12-3 or TRBV12-4 to TRBJ1-1, with 8 nucleotides matching TRBD1. With V trimmed by 5 bases and J by 0 bases, 5 bases remained unmatched. The CDR3 spans 15 residues. The CDR3 DNA follows: TGTGCCAGCAGTACTTCACAGGGGGTGAACACTGAAGCTTTCTTT. This encodes CASSTSQGVNTEAFF.

This clonotype was counted at least ten times. The CDR3 protein is CASSLGGGQYYEQYF. The CDR3 DNA reads TGTGCCAGCAGTTTAGGGGGAGGACAGTACTACGAGCAGTACTTC. This sequence joins TRBV27 and TRBJ2-7, with D perhaps assigned TRBD1 or TRBD2 (6 bases each). The CDR3 consists of 15 residues. Germline V gives CDR1 MNHEY, CDR2 SMNVEV (reference sequence). V shed 2 bases and J shed 3 bases, with 14 bases lying between them.

The sample holds a few counts of this clonotype. The chain has TRBV6-2 or TRBV6-3 and TRBJ1-1; 11 nucleotides match TRBD1. There are 14 residues in the CDR3. The germline V gene encodes CDR1 MNHEY and CDR2 SVGEGT. The V segment lost 5 bases and the J segment 9 bases; nucleotides outside the gene matches: 8. The CDR3 nucleotides are TGTGCCAGCAGTGATCCCGGGACAGGGGGAAAAGCTTTCTTT. This encodes CASSDPGTGGKAFF.

This clonotype was found many times. CDR3 in amino acids: CASIAAGKNTEAFF. The CDR3 region has the DNA TGTGCCAGCATTGCTGCAGGGAAAAACACTGAAGCTTTCTTT. The chain carries TRBV6-1 and TRBJ1-1, with D perhaps matching TRBD1 (5 bases). This CDR3 comprises 14 residues. Germline-derived CDR1 and CDR2 are MNHNS and SASEGT. With 7 bases removed from V and 2 bases from J, the gap between germline ends came to 14 bases.

V and J are TRBV6-1 and TRBJ2-7, with D possibly matching TRBD2 (5 bases). This CDR3 comprises 12 residues. The V end lost 7 bases, the J end lost 4 bases, and 11 bases lay between the germline ends. CDR1 is MNHNS and CDR2 is SASEGT in the germline V gene. The CDR3 is CASISRGYEQYF. The CDR3 DNA reads TGTGCCAGCATCAGTAGAGGGTACGAGCAGTACTTC.

The chain has TRBV12-3 or TRBV12-4 and TRBJ2-1, with 9 bases lining up with TRBD2. V gave up 8 bases and J gave up 9 bases; unmatched junction bases: 8. The CDR3 totals 13 residues. The CDR3 loop reads CASRDSGRAEQFF. The CDR3 DNA sequence: TGTGCCAGCCGGGATAGCGGGAGAGCTGAGCAGTTCTTC.